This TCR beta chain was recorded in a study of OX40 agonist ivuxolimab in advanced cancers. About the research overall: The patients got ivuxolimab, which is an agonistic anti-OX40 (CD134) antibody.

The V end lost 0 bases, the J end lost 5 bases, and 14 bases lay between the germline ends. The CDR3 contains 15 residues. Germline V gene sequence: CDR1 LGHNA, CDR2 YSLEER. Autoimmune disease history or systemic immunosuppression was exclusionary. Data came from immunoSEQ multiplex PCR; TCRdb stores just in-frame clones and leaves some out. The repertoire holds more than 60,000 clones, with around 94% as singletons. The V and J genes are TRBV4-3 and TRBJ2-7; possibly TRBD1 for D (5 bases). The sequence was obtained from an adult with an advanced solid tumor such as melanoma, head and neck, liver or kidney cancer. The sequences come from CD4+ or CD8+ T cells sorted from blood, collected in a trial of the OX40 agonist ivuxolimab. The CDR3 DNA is TGCGCCAGCAGCCAAGATCGCCAGGGTATCCACGAGCAGTACTTC. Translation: CASSQDRQGIHEQYF.